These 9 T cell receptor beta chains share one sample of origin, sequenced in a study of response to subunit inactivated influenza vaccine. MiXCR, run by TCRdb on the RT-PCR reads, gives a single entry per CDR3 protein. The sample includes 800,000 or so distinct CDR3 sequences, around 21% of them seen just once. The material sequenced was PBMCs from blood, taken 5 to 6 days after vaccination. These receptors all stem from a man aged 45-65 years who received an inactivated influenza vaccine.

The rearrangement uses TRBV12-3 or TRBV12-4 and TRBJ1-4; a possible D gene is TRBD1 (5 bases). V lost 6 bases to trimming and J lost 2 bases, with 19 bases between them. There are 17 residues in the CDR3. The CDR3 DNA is TGTGCCAGCAGCAGTCCAGCCGACAGAGCCACTAATGAAAAACTGTTTTTT. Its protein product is CASSSPADRATNEKLFF.

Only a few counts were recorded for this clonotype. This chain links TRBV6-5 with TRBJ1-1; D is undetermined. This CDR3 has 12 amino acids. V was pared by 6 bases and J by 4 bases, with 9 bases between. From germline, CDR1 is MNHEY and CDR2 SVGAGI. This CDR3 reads CASRKRSTEAFF. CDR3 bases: TGTGCCAGCAGGAAAAGGAGCACTGAAGCTTTCTTT.

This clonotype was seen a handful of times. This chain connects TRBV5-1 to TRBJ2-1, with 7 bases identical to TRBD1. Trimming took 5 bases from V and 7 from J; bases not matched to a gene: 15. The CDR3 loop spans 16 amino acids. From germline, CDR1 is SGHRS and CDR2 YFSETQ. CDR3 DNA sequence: TGCGCCAGCAGACGCGGACAGGCTAGGGTGATAAATGAGCAGTTCTTC. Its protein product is CASRRGQARVINEQFF.

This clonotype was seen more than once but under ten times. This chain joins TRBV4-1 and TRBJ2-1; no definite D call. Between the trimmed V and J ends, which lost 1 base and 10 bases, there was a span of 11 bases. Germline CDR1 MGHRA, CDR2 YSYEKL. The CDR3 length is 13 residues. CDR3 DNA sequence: TGCGCCAGCAGCCAAGCTGGGGTTTGGGAGCAGTTCTTC. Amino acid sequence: CASSQAGVWEQFF.

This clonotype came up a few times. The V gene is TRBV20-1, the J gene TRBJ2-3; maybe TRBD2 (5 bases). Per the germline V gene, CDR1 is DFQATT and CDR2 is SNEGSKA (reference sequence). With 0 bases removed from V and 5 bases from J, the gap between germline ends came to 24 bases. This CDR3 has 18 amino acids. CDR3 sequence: CSARDDRAALTAGDTQYF. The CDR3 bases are TGCAGTGCTAGAGATGATCGAGCGGCCCTCACGGCCGGAGATACGCAGTATTTT.

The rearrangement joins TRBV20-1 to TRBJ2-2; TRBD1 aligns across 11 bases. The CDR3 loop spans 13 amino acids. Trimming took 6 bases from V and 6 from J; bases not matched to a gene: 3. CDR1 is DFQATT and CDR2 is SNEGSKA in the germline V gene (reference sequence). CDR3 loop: CSAPDRGPGELFF. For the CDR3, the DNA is TGCAGTGCACCGGACAGGGGGCCCGGGGAGCTGTTTTTT.

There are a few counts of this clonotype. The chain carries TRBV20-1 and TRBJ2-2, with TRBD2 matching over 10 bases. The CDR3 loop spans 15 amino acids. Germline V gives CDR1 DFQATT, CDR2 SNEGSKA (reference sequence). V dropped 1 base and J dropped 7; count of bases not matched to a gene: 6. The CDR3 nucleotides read TGCAGTGCTAGAGGAACTAGCGGGGTGCTCGGGGAGCTGTTTTTT. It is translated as CSARGTSGVLGELFF.

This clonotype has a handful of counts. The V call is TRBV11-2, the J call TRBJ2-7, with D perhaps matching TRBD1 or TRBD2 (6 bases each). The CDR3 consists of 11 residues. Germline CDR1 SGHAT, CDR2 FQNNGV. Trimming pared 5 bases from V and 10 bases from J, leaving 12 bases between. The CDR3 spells CASSLGGLQYF. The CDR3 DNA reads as TGTGCCAGCAGCCTCGGGGGCTTACAGTACTTC.

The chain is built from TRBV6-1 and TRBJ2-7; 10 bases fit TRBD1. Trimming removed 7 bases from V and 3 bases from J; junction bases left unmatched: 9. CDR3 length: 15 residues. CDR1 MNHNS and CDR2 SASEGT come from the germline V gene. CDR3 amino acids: CASTPLGQGIYEQYF. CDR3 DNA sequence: TGTGCCAGCACCCCCTTGGGACAGGGGATCTACGAGCAGTACTTC.